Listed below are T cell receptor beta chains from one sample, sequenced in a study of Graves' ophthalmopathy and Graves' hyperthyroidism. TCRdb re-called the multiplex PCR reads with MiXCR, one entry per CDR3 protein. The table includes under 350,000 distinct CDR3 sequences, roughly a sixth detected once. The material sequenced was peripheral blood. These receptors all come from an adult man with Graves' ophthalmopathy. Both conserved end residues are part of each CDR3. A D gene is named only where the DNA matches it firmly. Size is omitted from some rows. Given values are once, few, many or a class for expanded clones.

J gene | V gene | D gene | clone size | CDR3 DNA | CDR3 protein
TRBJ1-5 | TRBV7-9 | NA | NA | TGTGCCAGCAGCTTGGAAGGGGCGCGGCAGCCCCAGCATTTT | CASSLEGARQPQHF
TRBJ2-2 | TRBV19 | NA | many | TGTGCCAGCGAGCAGGGGATGAACACCGGGGAGCTGTTTTTT | CASEQGMNTGELFF
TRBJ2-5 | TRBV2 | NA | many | TGTGCCAGCAGTGCGGCGGACCAAGAGACCCAGTACTTC | CASSAADQETQYF
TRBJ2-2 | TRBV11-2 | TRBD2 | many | TGTGCCAACAGCCCACGGGGGGTCGCGAACACCGGGGAGCTGTTTTTT | CANSPRGVANTGELFF
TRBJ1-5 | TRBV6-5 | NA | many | TGTGCCAGCAGTTACTCCGGGGGAGAAGATCAGCCCCAGCATTTT | CASSYSGGEDQPQHF
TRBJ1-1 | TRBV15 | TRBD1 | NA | TGTGCCACCAGCAGAGATTTAGGACAGGGGACTGAAGCTTTCTTT | CATSRDLGQGTEAFF
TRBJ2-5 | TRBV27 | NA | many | TGTGCCAGCAGTCGGACCCAGTACTTC | CASSRTQYF
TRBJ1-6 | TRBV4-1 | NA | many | TGCGCCAGCAGCCAAGTCCGACGGGTTAATTCACCCCTCCACTTT | CASSQVRRVNSPLHF
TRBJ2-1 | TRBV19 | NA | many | TGTGCCAGTAGTATTAAGGGCTCCTCCTACAATGAGCAGTTCTTC | CASSIKGSSYNEQFF
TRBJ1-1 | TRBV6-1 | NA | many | TGTGCCAGCAGCAACGGACAAGAAGCTTTCTTT | CASSNGQEAFF
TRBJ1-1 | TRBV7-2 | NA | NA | TGTGCCAGCAGCTTAACCACCTCGGCCACTGAAGCTTTCTTT | CASSLTTSATEAFF
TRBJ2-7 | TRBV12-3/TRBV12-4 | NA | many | TGTGCCAGCAGTTACCACGGCTACGAGCAGTACTTC | CASSYHGYEQYF
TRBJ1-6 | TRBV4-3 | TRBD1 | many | TGCGCCAGCAGCCAAGATTCAGGGGGCTTTTCACCCCTCCACTTT | CASSQDSGGFSPLHF